The 23 T cell receptor beta chains below were found in one sample sequenced in a study of T cells in localized non-small cell lung cancer. The method was immunoSEQ multiplex PCR; TCRdb's version includes in-frame clones alone and lacks a portion of them. The table has over 30,000 clones, around 80% seen once. The specimen was peripheral blood, collected before any cancer treatment. These receptors were obtained from a male donor aged 60 or over with stage II squamous cell lung carcinoma.

This clone showed up just a few times. The chain is built from TRBV6-5 and TRBJ1-1, with D maybe TRBD1 (6 bases). The germline V gene encodes CDR1 MNHEY and CDR2 SVGAGI. This CDR3 is built from 14 residues. Trimming removed 2 bases from V and 7 bases from J, with 14 bases in between. In nucleotides, the CDR3 is TGTGCCAGCAGTTACCCCAACCCGGACAGTGAAGCTTTCTTT. This sequence encodes CASSYPNPDSEAFF.

V usage is TRBV2 and J usage is TRBJ1-1, with D tentatively TRBD1 (5 bases). The CDR3 length is 13 residues. The V gene lost 7 bases and the J gene lost 1 base, with 10 bases spanning the gap. Germline loops: CDR1 SNHLY, CDR2 FYNNEI. Here the CDR3 DNA reads TGTGCCAGCATCCGGGACGCGAACACTGAAGCTTTCTTT. Its translation is CASIRDANTEAFF.

The sample holds one count of this clone. This chain joins TRBV19 and TRBJ2-6, with D possibly being TRBD1 (6 bases). From germline, CDR1 is LNHDA and CDR2 SQIVND (reference sequence). The CDR3 is 15 amino acids. Trimming took 7 bases from V and 0 from J, leaving 10 bases between them. The CDR3 protein is CASTGVSSGANVLTF. The CDR3 DNA reads as TGTGCCAGTACAGGGGTTAGCTCTGGGGCCAACGTCCTGACTTTC. The whole variable domain, filled in from reference TRBV19 and TRBJ2-6, reads DGGITQSPKYLFRKEGQNVTLSCEQNLNHDAMYWYRQDPGQGLRLIYYSQIVNDFQKGDIAEGYSVSREKKESFPLTVTSAQKNPTAFYLCASTGVSSGANVLTFGAGSRLTVL.

This clone was seen a few times. The chain has TRBV7-8 and TRBJ2-7; 10 bases are a match to TRBD1. The germline V gene has CDR1 SGHVS and CDR2 FQNEAQ. This CDR3 region has 14 residues. V was clipped by 3 bases and J by 3 bases; unmatched bases: 2. The CDR3 protein is CASSFRTGGYEQYF. The CDR3 DNA sequence: TGTGCCAGCAGCTTCCGGACAGGGGGCTACGAGCAGTACTTC. The complete variable domain, with remaining parts taken from reference TRBV7-8 and TRBJ2-7, reads GAGVSQSPRYKVAKRGQDVALRCDPISGHVSLFWYQQALGQGPEFLTYFQNEAQLDKSGLPSDRFFAERPEGSVSTLKIQRTQQEDSAVYLCASSFRTGGYEQYFGPGTRLTVT.

This sequence joins TRBV12-5 and TRBJ1-5; D possibly corresponds to TRBD1 (6 bases). The germline V gene has CDR1 LGHNT and CDR2 FRNRAP. This CDR3 is built from 13 residues. The ends were cut back, 5 bases at V and 2 bases at J, with 7 bases in the middle. CDR3 sequence (DNA): TGTGCTAGTGGTGCAGGGGGCAATCAGCCCCAGCATTTT. Translation gives CASGAGGNQPQHF.

The chain carries TRBV5-1 and TRBJ2-1; 10 nucleotides align to TRBD1. Per the germline V gene, CDR1 is SGHRS and CDR2 is YFSETQ. Trimming took 0 bases from V and 5 from J; bases not matched to a gene: 5. This CDR3 region has 16 residues. CDR3 nucleotides: TGCGCCAGCAGCTTGGGGGACAGGGGCCTTGACAATGAGCAGTTCTTC. Its protein is CASSLGDRGLDNEQFF.

The chain has TRBV6-1 and TRBJ1-5, with 11 bases identical to TRBD1. With 2 bases clipped from V and 8 bases from J, the junction kept 8 bases outside the gene matches. The length of the CDR3 is 16 residues. Germline-derived CDR1 and CDR2 are MNHNS and SASEGT. The CDR3 DNA sequence: TGTGCCAGCAGTGAATTCGGGACAGGGGGAAGGAAGCCCCAGCATTTT. This codes for CASSEFGTGGRKPQHF.

CDR3 protein: CASSQEEQGLETQYF. In DNA, the CDR3 is TGCGCCAGCAGCCAGGAAGAACAGGGGCTAGAGACCCAGTACTTC. V and J are TRBV4-1 and TRBJ2-5; 7 nucleotides agree with TRBD1. This CDR3 region has 15 residues. V gave up 3 bases and J gave up 4 bases; unmatched junction bases: 8. Germline CDR1 is MGHRA and CDR2 is YSYEKL.

This rearrangement joins TRBV4-2 to TRBJ2-2; weak D call: TRBD2 (5 bases). Trimming cost V 0 bases and J 5 bases, with 16 bases left between them. This CDR3 contains 17 residues. Germline V gene data show CDR1 as LGHNA and CDR2 as YNFKEQ. Written as DNA, the CDR3 is TGTGCCAGCAGCCAAGATCTCGGTCTACGAGGGACCGGGGAGCTGTTTTTT. Amino acid sequence: CASSQDLGLRGTGELFF.

J is TRBJ2-7 and V is TRBV5-5, with 8 bases identical to TRBD1. J was trimmed by 1 base and V by 3 bases; bases with no gene match: 0. Looked up from germline, CDR1 is SGHKS and CDR2 is YYEKEE (reference sequence). CDR3 length equals 13 residues. As DNA, the CDR3 is TGTGCCAGCAGCTGGACAGGGTCCTACGAGCAGTACTTC. It specifies CASSWTGSYEQYF.

This clone was seen only a few times. The rearrangement links TRBV6-1 to TRBJ2-1; D possibly corresponds to TRBD1 (5 bases). CDR1 and CDR2 from the germline V gene are MNHNS and SASEGT. V lost 1 base and J 9 bases, leaving 13 bases between the germline ends. This CDR3 has 14 amino acids. The CDR3 sequence is CASSEGGRAAEQFF. The DNA for the CDR3 is TGTGCCAGCAGTGAAGGCGGCAGGGCGGCTGAGCAGTTCTTC.

The rearrangement uses TRBV6-5 and TRBJ2-2; 7 bases map to TRBD1. This CDR3 has 15 residues. Germline V CDR1 and CDR2: MNHEY, SVGAGI. Trimming at V came to 7 bases and at J to 4 bases, leaving 9 bases not matched to a gene. CDR3: CASNQDRLGTGELFF. The CDR3 DNA follows: TGTGCCAGCAATCAGGACAGGTTGGGCACCGGGGAGCTGTTTTTT.

The chain links TRBV2 to TRBJ2-7; unclear D gene. The CDR3 contains 11 residues. Germline V gene sequence: CDR1 SNHLY, CDR2 FYNNEI. The V end was cut by 3 bases, the J end by 3 bases, with 3 bases between. CDR3 DNA sequence: TGTGCCAGCAGTGACCGCTACGAGCAGTACTTC. It encodes CASSDRYEQYF.

The chain recombines TRBV19 with TRBJ2-2; D possibly corresponds to TRBD2 (6 bases). V was clipped by 5 bases and J by 6 bases, with 13 bases between them. In germline, CDR1 is LNHDA, CDR2 SQIVND (reference sequence). This CDR3 comprises 14 residues. CDR3 sequence (DNA): TGTGCCAGTAGTCCGTCGACTAGGTCCGGGGAGCTGTTTTTT. Its translation: CASSPSTRSGELFF.

The V and J genes are TRBV5-1 and TRBJ1-1, with 7 bases matching TRBD1. The CDR3 sequence is 14 residues long. Germline values: CDR1 SGHRS, CDR2 YFSETQ. Trimming took 4 bases from V and 1 from J; bases not matched to a gene: 4. CDR3 sequence reads: CASSLGQPNTEAFF. CDR3 in DNA: TGCGCCAGCAGCCTGGGACAGCCGAACACTGAAGCTTTCTTT.

The V call is TRBV5-1, the J call TRBJ1-1; 7 bases match TRBD1. Trimming at V came to 4 bases and at J to 4 bases, leaving 10 bases not matched to a gene. The CDR3 has 15 amino acids. The germline V gene encodes CDR1 SGHRS and CDR2 YFSETQ. DNA of the CDR3: TGCGCCAGCAGCAACGACAGGGAAATGGGCACTGAAGCTTTCTTT. Translating gives CASSNDREMGTEAFF. The full variable domain, rest sourced from reference TRBV5-1 and TRBJ1-1, is KAGVTQTPRYLIKTRGQQVTLSCSPISGHRSVSWYQQTPGQGLQFLFEYFSETQRNKGNFPGRFSGRQFSNSRSEMNVSTLELGDSALYLCASSNDREMGTEAFFGQGTRLTVV.

This clone appeared a single time. The rearrangement joins TRBV4-1 to TRBJ1-4; D ambiguous. Germline CDR1 reads MGHRA; CDR2 reads YSYEKL. Trimming left V 4 bases short and J 5 bases short, with 8 bases between. The CDR3 has 13 residues. The CDR3 sequence: CASSLWRNEKLFF. The DNA for the CDR3 is TGCGCCAGCAGCCTTTGGAGGAATGAAAAACTGTTTTTT.

This clone appeared once. V and J are TRBV11-2 and TRBJ1-1; D call uncertain. CDR3 length: 11 residues. Germline lookup yields CDR1 SGHAT and CDR2 FQNNGV. V was clipped by 4 bases and J by 11 bases, with 11 bases between them. This CDR3 is CASSSGSRAFF. In nucleotides, the CDR3 is TGTGCCAGCAGCTCCGGGTCGCGGGCTTTCTTT.

CDR3 DNA sequence: TGTGCCAGCAGCTGGCAACGGGGGGCCGGCAAAAACATTCAGTACTTC. Translation: CASSWQRGAGKNIQYF. This chain uses TRBV5-4 with TRBJ2-4; weak D call: TRBD2 (7 bases). CDR3 length: 16 amino acids. Between the trimmed V and J ends, which lost 3 bases and 3 bases, there was a span of 16 bases. CDR1 is SGHNT, CDR2 YYREEE, per germline (reference sequence).

The chain uses TRBV11-2 and TRBJ2-7; either TRBD1 or TRBD2 may fit D (5 bases each). This CDR3 has 14 residues. Germline V lookup: CDR1 SGHAT, CDR2 FQNNGV. V was shortened by 1 base and J by 4 bases, with 11 bases between the two germline ends. CDR3 sequence: CASSLGGWGYEQYF. The CDR3 DNA sequence: TGTGCCAGCAGCTTAGGGGGCTGGGGGTACGAGCAGTACTTC.

The rearrangement joins TRBV6-1 to TRBJ2-7; maybe TRBD1 (5 bases). The CDR3 runs 13 residues. In germline, CDR1 is MNHNS, CDR2 SASEGT. The ends were cut back, 5 bases at V and 5 bases at J, with 13 bases in the middle. CDR3 protein: CASSIPQGHEQYF. CDR3 DNA sequence: TGTGCCAGCAGTATACCTCAGGGCCACGAGCAGTACTTC.

The V gene is TRBV5-1, the J gene TRBJ1-1; TRBD1 aligns across 9 bases. V was clipped by 5 bases and J by 1 base; unmatched bases: 6. Germline values: CDR1 SGHRS, CDR2 YFSETQ. CDR3 length: 15 amino acids. CDR3 nucleotide sequence: TGCGCCAGCAGTGCGGGACAGGGAAAGAACACTGAAGCTTTCTTT. Amino acids: CASSAGQGKNTEAFF.

The rearrangement links TRBV30 to TRBJ1-6; D not certain. This CDR3 contains 11 residues. Trimming pared 1 base from V and 10 bases from J, leaving 5 bases between. Per the germline V gene, CDR1 is GTSNPN and CDR2 is SVGIG (reference sequence). CDR3 DNA sequence: TGTGCCTGGAGTGAGATGTCACCCCTCCACTTT. It codes for CAWSEMSPLHF.